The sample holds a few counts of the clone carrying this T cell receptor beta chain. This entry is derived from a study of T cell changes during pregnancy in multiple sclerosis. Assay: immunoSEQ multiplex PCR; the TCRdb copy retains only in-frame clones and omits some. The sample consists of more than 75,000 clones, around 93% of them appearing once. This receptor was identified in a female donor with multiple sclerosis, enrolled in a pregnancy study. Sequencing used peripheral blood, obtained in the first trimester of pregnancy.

CDR3 sequence reads: CASSVRGDRAQETQYF. The CDR3 DNA reads as TGTGCCAGCAGCGTGAGGGGAGACAGGGCCCAAGAGACCCAGTACTTC. The V call is TRBV9, the J call TRBJ2-5; 7 bases map to TRBD1. The junction had 8 bases not matched to a gene; V was cut back by 2 bases and J by 1 base. Germline assignment: CDR1 SGDLS and CDR2 YYNGEE. The CDR3 length is 16 residues. The full variable domain, with the rest looked up from reference TRBV9 and TRBJ2-5, is DSGVTQTPKHLITATGQRVTLRCSPRSGDLSVYWYQQSLDQGLQFLIQYYNGEERAKGNILERFSAQQFPDLHSELNLSSLELGDSALYFCASSVRGDRAQETQYFGPGTRLLVL.